Detailed here is one T cell receptor (beta chain). The data belong to a study of T cell responses to AZD1222 COVID-19 vaccine. The length of the CDR3 is 14 residues. Per germline, CDR1 LGHNA and CDR2 YSLEER. Trimming removed 0 bases at V and 2 bases at J, with 7 bases between. The data were produced by immunoSEQ multiplex PCR, yet TCRdb's version contains in-frame clones alone and is incomplete. Among approximately 100,000 clones listed, 80% to 90% were seen once. The gene calls are TRBV4-3 and TRBJ1-1; no clear D gene. The TCR comes from an adult in good health. The source material was peripheral blood, sampled on day 0 of AZD1222 vaccination. The CDR3 is CASSQDISNTEAFF. DNA for the CDR3: TGCGCCAGCAGCCAAGATATAAGCAACACTGAAGCTTTCTTT.